This entry describes one T cell receptor beta chain. Its specificity is not known. This sample was taken from a study of neurological immune-mediated disorders. Study results and limitations: Multiple sclerosis, the disease with the least TCR clonal expansion, fell below healthy controls, whereas HTLV-1-associated myelopathy showed the most.

Time point: longitudinal time-point 1 (baseline). As for the cDNA, it was generated by 5'RACE with 10-nucleotide random UMIs. Every sequencing run produced over 160 million TCR-beta sequences, and the sequences from any one run covered 15-18 subjects. TCRdb fed the 5' RACE reads into MiXCR, producing one record per CDR3 protein. The data contain fewer than 90,000 distinct CDR3 sequences, roughly 10% of them singletons. Trimming shortened V by 9 bases and J by 2 bases, and 15 bases separated the two germline ends. CDR3 length: 14 amino acids. Germline CDR1 ENHRY, CDR2 SYGVKD. The sequencing input was PBMCs. The chain couples TRBV10-3 to TRBJ2-3; possible D gene TRBD2, 6 bases. This receptor was identified in a man in his thirties or forties in good health. CDR3 nucleotides: TGTGCCATACAAGAGGGGCGGGACACAGATACGCAGTATTTT. It encodes CAIQEGRDTDTQYF.